The 28 T cell receptor beta chains below were found in one sample sequenced in a study of early T cells in non-severe SARS-CoV-2 infection. TCRdb re-called the 5' RACE reads with MiXCR, one entry per CDR3 protein. The repertoire holds 70,000 or so distinct CDR3 sequences, with approximately 12% as singletons. Sequences were obtained from whole blood. These receptors originate from an adult who was a healthcare worker with PCR-confirmed SARS-CoV-2 infection or an uninfected control (not recorded which).

The J gene is TRBJ1-4, the V gene TRBV12-5, with a possible D match to TRBD1 (6 bases). This CDR3 spans 11 amino acids. The germline V and J ends were trimmed by 7 bases and 8 bases, with 8 bases remaining between them. Germline V gives CDR1 LGHNT, CDR2 FRNRAP. CDR3 sequence reads: CASAGAEKLFF. CDR3 in DNA: TGTGCTAGTGCAGGGGCCGAAAAACTGTTTTTT.

The sample holds a few counts of this clonotype. The chain employs TRBV4-2 and TRBJ2-7, with D unresolved. The length of the CDR3 is 14 residues. V was clipped by 0 bases and J by 4 bases, with 10 bases between them. CDR1 is LGHNA and CDR2 is YNFKEQ in the germline V gene. The CDR3 nucleotides are TGTGCCAGCAGCCAAGATGGGTCACTTTACGAGCAGTACTTC. Translating gives CASSQDGSLYEQYF.

This chain connects TRBV20-1 to TRBJ2-3, with D tentatively TRBD1 or TRBD2 (6 bases each). V dropped 0 bases and J dropped 2 bases, with 12 bases sitting between them. The germline CDR1 and CDR2 sequences are DFQATT and SNEGSKA (reference sequence). This CDR3 is built from 15 residues. The CDR3 sequence: CSARDGGRLTDTQYF. CDR3 sequence (DNA): TGCAGTGCTAGAGACGGGGGCCGTCTCACAGATACGCAGTATTTT.

This clonotype is a singleton in its sample. In this CDR3 the conserved last residue, phenylalanine or tryptophan, is missing, so a read error is likely. Here the CDR3 reads CASSRDRGPTEAFL. CDR3 bases: TGTGCCAGCAGCCGGGACAGGGGGCCCACTGAAGCTTTCCTT. The chain is built from TRBV7-2 and TRBJ1-1, with 12 bases that match TRBD1. From germline, CDR1 is SGHTA and CDR2 FQGNSA. The CDR3 sequence is 14 residues long. The trim removed 5 bases at V and 4 bases at J, leaving 2 bases unmatched.

The chain links TRBV28 to TRBJ2-7; a weak D match, TRBD2 (7 bases). Trimming removed 5 bases from V and 1 base from J, with 21 bases in between. Germline CDR1 reads MDHEN; CDR2 reads SYDVKM. The CDR3 runs to 17 residues. The CDR3 sequence is CASSQAGAGSLSYEQYF. For the CDR3, the DNA is TGTGCCAGCAGTCAGGCGGGGGCAGGAAGCCTTTCCTACGAGCAGTACTTC.

This clonotype was seen many times. This chain joins TRBV5-1 and TRBJ1-4; 7 bases line up with TRBD1. Germline CDR1 reads SGHRS; CDR2 reads YFSETQ. This CDR3 is built from 15 residues. The trim removed 4 bases at V and 6 bases at J, leaving 9 bases unmatched. CDR3 nucleotides: TGCGCCAGCAGCCCGACAGGGACACGAGATGAAAAACTGTTTTTT. Protein sequence: CASSPTGTRDEKLFF.

This clonotype was seen many times. The chain combines TRBV7-2 with TRBJ2-3; 10 positions match TRBD2. This CDR3 region has 17 residues. Germline V gene sequence: CDR1 SGHTA, CDR2 FQGNSA. The V and J ends lost 2 bases and 0 bases, in that order; junction bases with no gene match: 5. CDR3 bases: TGTGCCAGCAGCTTACACGGACTAGCGGATAGCACAGATACGCAGTATTTT. This encodes CASSLHGLADSTDTQYF.

The J gene is TRBJ1-1, the V gene TRBV6-1; TRBD1 matches at 7 bases. Unmatched junction bases numbered 3, after V lost 4 bases and J lost 1 base. CDR3 length: 14 residues. The V gene's germline CDR1 is MNHNS and CDR2 SASEGT. The CDR3 bases are TGTGCCAGCAGTGCTGGACAGGAGAACACTGAAGCTTTCTTT. It codes for CASSAGQENTEAFF.

This chain links TRBV6-6 with TRBJ2-7; TRBD1 matches 8 bases. The CDR3 sequence is 13 residues long. V trimming: 9 bases; J trimming: 2 bases; junction bases outside the gene matches: 6. Germline V gene lookup returns CDR1 MNHNY and CDR2 SVGAGI (reference sequence). The CDR3, as DNA: TGTGCCAGTCGACAGGGGTCCACCTACGAGCAGTACTTC. This gives the protein CASRQGSTYEQYF.

This clonotype was seen ten or more times. The V call is TRBV27, the J call TRBJ1-2; the D is unclear. V was trimmed by 4 bases and J by 5 bases, leaving 11 bases between them. Germline values: CDR1 MNHEY, CDR2 SMNVEV (reference sequence). This CDR3 comprises 13 residues. In nucleotides, the CDR3 is TGTGCCAGCAGTTCTTGGACGGCTTATGGCTACACCTTC. Protein sequence: CASSSWTAYGYTF.

This rearrangement joins TRBV20-1 to TRBJ2-3, with D perhaps matching TRBD2 (5 bases). This CDR3 comprises 13 residues. Germline CDR1 reads DFQATT; CDR2 reads SNEGSKA (reference sequence). V dropped 6 bases and J dropped 6 bases, with 16 bases sitting between them. The CDR3 is CSASPAGGDTQYF. DNA for the CDR3: TGCAGTGCCAGCCCGGCGGGCGGGGATACGCAGTATTTT.

This clonotype was recorded at least ten times. The CDR3 coding sequence is TGCGCCAGCAGCTACCTCAGCACAGTAGACTCCTACGAGCAGTACTTC. Amino acids: CASSYLSTVDSYEQYF. The V gene is TRBV4-1, the J gene TRBJ2-7, with D unresolved. This CDR3 comprises 16 residues. V was cut by 5 bases and J by 0 bases, with 17 bases left in between. Germline lookup yields CDR1 MGHRA and CDR2 YSYEKL.

This clonotype was detected a few times. The gene calls are TRBV12-3 or TRBV12-4 and TRBJ1-1; no reliable D call. The CDR3 runs to 13 residues. With 4 bases removed from V and 4 bases from J, the gap between germline ends came to 10 bases. CDR3 bases: TGTGCCAGCAGTTGGACGACGGGCACTGAAGCTTTCTTT. The encoded protein is CASSWTTGTEAFF.

This clonotype was found many times. The rearrangement links TRBV6-6 to TRBJ2-7; TRBD1 or TRBD2 may be the D gene (5 bases each). The germline V and J ends were trimmed by 5 bases and 0 bases, with 17 bases remaining between them. From germline, CDR1 is MNHNY and CDR2 SVGAGI (reference sequence). The CDR3 totals 16 residues. CDR3 protein: CASSLKGRPISYEQYF. The CDR3 nucleotides read TGTGCCAGCAGTCTAAAGGGACGGCCGATCTCCTACGAGCAGTACTTC.

The chain combines TRBV19 with TRBJ2-1; D may be TRBD1 (6 bases). Germline CDR1 LNHDA, CDR2 SQIVND (reference sequence). The V and J ends lost 8 bases and 0 bases respectively, with 11 bases between them. CDR3 length equals 14 residues. This CDR3 reads CASGRGSSYNEQFF. The CDR3 bases are TGTGCCAGTGGTAGGGGGAGCTCCTACAATGAGCAGTTCTTC.

V is TRBV5-1 and J is TRBJ1-2; D remains ambiguous. This CDR3 is 12 amino acids long. Germline CDR1 and CDR2: SGHRS and YFSETQ. V was clipped by 0 bases and J by 6 bases, with 6 bases between them. In nucleotides, the CDR3 is TGCGCCAGCAGCTTGGCAAGGGATGGCTACACCTTC. Translated, it gives CASSLARDGYTF.

The chain carries TRBV7-6 and TRBJ2-3; 9 positions match TRBD2. With V trimmed by 5 bases and J by 6 bases, 9 bases remained unmatched. Germline-derived CDR1 and CDR2 are SGHVS and FNYEAQ. There are 15 residues in the CDR3. This CDR3 reads CASSQGRGGPDTQYF. The CDR3, as DNA: TGTGCCAGCAGCCAGGGGCGGGGGGGCCCCGATACGCAGTATTTT. The full variable domain, its missing parts supplied by reference TRBV7-6 and TRBJ2-3, is GAGVSQSPRYKVTKRGQDVALRCDPISGHVSLYWYRQALGQGPEFLTYFNYEAQQDKSGLPNDRFSAERPEGSISTLTIQRTEQRDSAMYRCASSQGRGGPDTQYFGPGTRLTVL.

The chain uses TRBV7-9 and TRBJ1-2, with 8 bases aligning to TRBD1. Germline V gene lookup returns CDR1 SEHNR and CDR2 FQNEAQ (reference sequence). With V trimmed by 1 base and J by 0 bases, 4 bases remained unmatched. The CDR3 has 16 residues. CDR3 amino acids: CASSLGGDRSNYGYTF. CDR3 sequence (DNA): TGTGCCAGCAGCTTAGGAGGGGACAGGTCTAACTATGGCTACACCTTC.

The chain joins TRBV20-1 to TRBJ2-5; D is possibly TRBD1 (5 bases). Germline CDR1 reads DFQATT; CDR2 reads SNEGSKA (reference sequence). The V end was cut by 1 base, the J end by 3 bases, with 12 bases between. The CDR3 contains 14 residues. The chain's CDR3 is CSARVYAGKETQYF. DNA of the CDR3: TGCAGTGCTAGAGTCTACGCAGGGAAAGAGACCCAGTACTTC.

V usage is TRBV18 and J usage is TRBJ2-7, with D perhaps TRBD2 (6 bases). The germline V gene has CDR1 KGHSH and CDR2 LQKENI. The V gene lost 3 bases and the J gene lost 1 base, with 16 bases spanning the gap. The CDR3 runs 16 residues. The DNA of the CDR3 is TGTGCCAGCTCACCTCTCCAGCGGGTCGATTCCTACGAGCAGTACTTC. Translated: CASSPLQRVDSYEQYF.

There are many counts of this clonotype. This chain connects TRBV7-9 to TRBJ2-5; D ambiguous. In germline, CDR1 is SEHNR, CDR2 FQNEAQ (reference sequence). The CDR3 covers 15 residues. The V gene lost 5 bases and the J gene lost 4 bases, with 17 bases spanning the gap. The CDR3 bases are TGTGCCAGCAGCCCAGGCGCCCCAAGAGGAGAGACCCAGTACTTC. This sequence encodes CASSPGAPRGETQYF.

This clonotype was counted only a few times. V gene TRBV6-2 or TRBV6-3 combines with J gene TRBJ2-7; D gene unclear. The CDR3 has 13 residues. With 6 bases removed from V and 4 bases from J, the gap between germline ends came to 13 bases. Germline V lookup: CDR1 MNHEY, CDR2 SVGEGT. This CDR3 reads CASSLEPPYEQYF. In nucleotides, the CDR3 is TGTGCCAGCAGCCTGGAGCCCCCTTACGAGCAGTACTTC.

This clonotype was detected only once. This chain uses TRBV11-2 with TRBJ1-2; unclear D gene. V was shortened by 4 bases and J by 4 bases, with 7 bases between the two germline ends. This CDR3 is built from 12 residues. Per germline, CDR1 SGHAT and CDR2 FQNNGV. The CDR3 sequence is CASSYSGYGYTF. The CDR3 DNA reads as TGTGCCAGCAGCTACTCTGGCTATGGCTACACCTTC. Full variable domain (outside the CDR3, taken from reference TRBV11-2 and TRBJ1-2): EAGVAQSPRYKIIEKRQSVAFWCNPISGHATLYWYQQILGQGPKLLIQFQNNGVVDDSQLPKDRFSAERLKGVDSTLKIQPAKLEDSAVYLCASSYSGYGYTFGSGTRLTVV.

This clonotype was seen at least ten times. The chain has TRBV12-3 or TRBV12-4 and TRBJ2-2; the D gene is possibly TRBD1 (5 bases). This CDR3 spans 14 amino acids. V was trimmed by 3 bases and J by 0 bases, leaving 5 bases between them. The CDR3 DNA reads TGTGCCAGCAGTTTGGACACGAACACCGGGGAGCTGTTTTTT. Amino acids: CASSLDTNTGELFF.

This clonotype was seen a handful of times. This chain joins TRBV3-1 and TRBJ1-2, with D possibly matching TRBD1 (6 bases). This CDR3 has 13 amino acids. Germline V gives CDR1 LGHDT, CDR2 YNNKEL (reference sequence). V shed 0 bases and J shed 4 bases, with 6 bases lying between them. The CDR3 DNA is TGTGCCAGCAGCCAAGAAGGGGGCTATGGCTACACCTTC. Translated, it gives CASSQEGGYGYTF.

This clonotype was detected a few times. The chain employs TRBV7-2 and TRBJ1-1, with 8 bases that match TRBD1. The CDR3 extends over 14 amino acids. Trimming at V came to 5 bases and at J to 4 bases, leaving 6 bases not matched to a gene. Germline V gene sequence: CDR1 SGHTA, CDR2 FQGNSA. CDR3 nucleotide sequence: TGTGCCAGCAGCAGGATTACAGGGGGCACTGAAGCTTTCTTT. This gives the protein CASSRITGGTEAFF.

This sequence joins TRBV25-1 and TRBJ2-7, with D perhaps TRBD1 (5 bases). V shed 5 bases and J shed 4 bases, with 9 bases lying between them. CDR3 size: 12 residues. From germline, CDR1 is MGHDK and CDR2 SYGVNS. The chain's CDR3 is CASSNKGYEQYF. Here the CDR3 DNA reads TGTGCCAGCAGTAACAAGGGGTACGAGCAGTACTTC.

Comments on this clonotype: The junction does not match germline at one end; this may be a read error. V and J are TRBV4-2 and TRBJ1-3; D uncertain. This CDR3 comprises 14 residues. Germline CDR1 reads LGHNA; CDR2 reads YNFKEQ. The DNA for the CDR3 is TGTGCCAGCAGACAAGCCAGATCTGGAAACACCATATATTTT. Protein product: CASRQARSGNTIYF.